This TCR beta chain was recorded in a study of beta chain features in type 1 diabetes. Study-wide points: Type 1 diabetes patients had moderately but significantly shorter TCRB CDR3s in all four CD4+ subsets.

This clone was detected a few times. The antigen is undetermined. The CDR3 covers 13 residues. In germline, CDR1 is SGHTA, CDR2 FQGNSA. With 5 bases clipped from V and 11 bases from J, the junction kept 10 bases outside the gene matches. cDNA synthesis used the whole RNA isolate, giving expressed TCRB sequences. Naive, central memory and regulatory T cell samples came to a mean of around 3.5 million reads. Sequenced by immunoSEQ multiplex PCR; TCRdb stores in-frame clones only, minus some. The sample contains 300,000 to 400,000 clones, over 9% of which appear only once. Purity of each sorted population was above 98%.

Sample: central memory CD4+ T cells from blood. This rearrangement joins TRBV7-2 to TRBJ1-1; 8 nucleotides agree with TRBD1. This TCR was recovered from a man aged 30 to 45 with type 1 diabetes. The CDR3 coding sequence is TGTGCCAGCAGCCATCCCACAGGGGGGCCGGCTTTCTTT. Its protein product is CASSHPTGGPAFF.